The entry below gives a single T cell receptor (beta chain) sequence along with its context. The germline gives CDR1 SGHAT, CDR2 FQNNGV. V shed 1 base, J shed 0 bases, and the junction held 1 base outside the gene matches. The CDR3 sequence is 15 residues long. The data were obtained in a study of blood T cell repertoires in COVID-19. Turning to the study itself: Both acute and convalescent COVID-19 samples were obtained from the United States, Italy and Spain.

Authors' methods: Amplification with reference gene primers provided the estimates of nucleated cell counts. TCRdb's copy holds only in-frame clones and misses some; the assay was immunoSEQ multiplex PCR. The V and J calls and clone size come from that table; D and trimming were worked out from the DNA. Seen here are about half a million clones, 70% to 90% observed once, and the top ten hold 3.2%. This TCR came from a human donor in a cohort sampled during active COVID-19. The chain has TRBV11-2 and TRBJ2-5; 8 nucleotides match TRBD2. Sequencing was performed on peripheral blood. CDR3 bases: TGTGCCAGCAGCTTAGGCGGGGGGTACCAAGAGACCCAGTACTTC. It specifies CASSLGGGYQETQYF.